These T cell receptor beta chains were read from a single sample in a study of shared clonotypes between healthy human individuals. Data came from immunoSEQ multiplex PCR; TCRdb stores just in-frame clones and leaves some out. The profile covers more than 550,000 clones, with roughly 91% appearing a single time and less than 40% taken by the ten largest. Sample: memory CD8+ T cells from PBMCs. The receptors originated from a man between 18 and 35 years old in good health. Some clones in this sample may be carry-over from other donors' samples. Both conserved end residues are part of each CDR3. D genes are given only for firm matches. Clone size is not always given. Where it is, it says once, few, many or a class for expanded clones.

v_call	d_call	j_call	clone_size	cdr3_aa	cdr3_nt
TRBV7-2	-	TRBJ2-7	-	CASSLAGWASYEQYF	TGTGCCAGCAGCCTTGCGGGGTGGGCCTCCTACGAGCAGTACTTC
TRBV28	-	TRBJ2-1	-	CATRLVRVVNEQFF	TGTGCCACCAGACTAGTTCGAGTTGTCAATGAGCAGTTCTTC
TRBV7-9	TRBD1	TRBJ1-2	-	CASSLGGRGHVYGYTF	TGTGCCAGCAGCTTAGGAGGCAGGGGGCATGTGTATGGCTACACCTTC
TRBV9	-	TRBJ2-3	-	CASSAYMADTQYF	TGTGCCAGCAGCGCCTACATGGCAGATACGCAGTATTTT
TRBV19	TRBD1	TRBJ2-7	-	CASSIRDRPYEQYF	TGTGCCAGTAGTATCCGGGACAGACCCTACGAGCAGTACTTC
TRBV6-1	-	TRBJ1-5	many	CASRRTVSGDQPQHF	TGTGCCAGCAGGAGGACCGTCTCCGGGGATCAGCCCCAGCATTTT
TRBV30	-	TRBJ2-7	-	CASWNWGYEQYF	TGTGCCTCCTGGAATTGGGGCTACGAGCAGTACTTC
TRBV9	TRBD1	TRBJ2-7	-	CASSLRDRDDEQYF	TGTGCCAGCAGCCTACGGGACAGGGATGACGAGCAGTACTTC
TRBV27	TRBD2	TRBJ2-7	-	CASSSRLAGSSYEQYF	TGTGCCAGCAGTTCCCGACTAGCGGGCAGCTCCTACGAGCAGTACTTC
TRBV9	-	TRBJ1-3	-	CASSPRGDGSGNTIYF	TGTGCCAGCAGCCCGAGAGGGGACGGCTCTGGAAACACCATATATTTT
TRBV11-3	TRBD2	TRBJ2-2	once	CASSLEWLAGSVNTGELFF	TGTGCCAGCAGCCTAGAGTGGCTAGCGGGCTCAGTGAACACCGGGGAGCTGTTTTTT
TRBV27	-	TRBJ2-6	-	CASTRSGANVLTF	TGTGCCAGCACTCGGTCTGGGGCCAACGTCCTGACTTTC
TRBV9	TRBD1	TRBJ2-1	-	CASSVARTGGNEQFF	TGTGCCAGCAGCGTAGCTCGGACAGGGGGGAATGAGCAGTTCTTC
TRBV9	-	TRBJ2-7	once	CASSDPFENEQYF	TGTGCCAGCAGCGACCCCTTTGAGAACGAGCAGTACTTC
TRBV19	-	TRBJ2-7	once	CASSKGRWGYEQYF	TGTGCCAGTAGTAAGGGACGGTGGGGCTACGAGCAGTACTTC
TRBV7-8	TRBD2	TRBJ2-5	-	CASRGRVQYF	TGTGCCAGCAGGGGGAGGGTCCAGTACTTC
TRBV4-3	-	TRBJ2-3	-	CASSQGSLEGTDTQYF	TGCGCCAGCAGCCAAGGATCCCTAGAGGGCACAGATACGCAGTATTTT
TRBV7-9	-	TRBJ2-7	-	CASSYPGIYEQYF	TGTGCCAGCAGCTACCCTGGTATTTACGAGCAGTACTTC